This is a list of T cell receptor beta chains from one sample in a study of blood T cell repertoires in COVID-19. Measured with immunoSEQ multiplex PCR; TCRdb has only the in-frame clones, and not every one. The profile shows roughly 200,000 clones, around 82% of them singletons. Source material: peripheral blood. These receptors were taken from a man between 45 and 60 years old with active or convalescent COVID-19. The CDR3 runs from the conserved cysteine through the conserved F or W. D genes are given only for firm matches. A row's size may be missing; if present it is once, few, many or a size class.

size: .
V: TRBV24-1
J: TRBJ2-6
D: TRBD1
DNA: TGTGCCACCAGTGATCCCGGGACAGGGGTAACTGGGGCCAACGTCCTGACTTTC
CDR3: CATSDPGTGVTGANVLTF

size: few
V: TRBV19
J: TRBJ1-2
D: TRBD1
DNA: TGTGCCAGTAGTATGTTGCCTGAGGCAGGGGGCTATGGCTACACCTTC
CDR3: CASSMLPEAGGYGYTF

size: .
V: TRBV25-1
J: TRBJ2-7
D: .
DNA: TGTGCCAGCTCCGGGTCCCCGGTCCACGAGCAGTACTTC
CDR3: CASSGSPVHEQYF

size: .
V: TRBV28
J: TRBJ1-2
D: .
DNA: TGTGCCAGCAGTTTAAAACATACTGGCTACACCTTC
CDR3: CASSLKHTGYTF

size: once
V: TRBV5-4
J: TRBJ1-1
D: .
DNA: TGTGCCAGCAGCCTCGCAGGGGTTACTGAAGCTTTCTTT
CDR3: CASSLAGVTEAFF

size: .
V: TRBV6-5
J: TRBJ2-2
D: .
DNA: TGTGCCAGCACCACCGGCGGGGTTAACACCGGGGAGCTGTTTTTT
CDR3: CASTTGGVNTGELFF

size: few
V: TRBV5-4
J: TRBJ2-2
D: .
DNA: TGTGCCAGCAGCTTAAGGGGGACACTGAACACCGGGGAGCTGTTTTTT
CDR3: CASSLRGTLNTGELFF

size: few
V: TRBV5-1
J: TRBJ1-1
D: .
DNA: TGCGCCAGCAGCTTGAACGGGGGCACTGAAGCTTTCTTT
CDR3: CASSLNGGTEAFF

size: .
V: TRBV7-3
J: TRBJ1-6
D: .
DNA: TGTGCCAGCAGCTTAGGGCCTCTTAATTCACCCCTCCACTTT
CDR3: CASSLGPLNSPLHF

size: .
V: TRBV11-2
J: TRBJ1-3
D: .
DNA: TGTGCCAGCAGCTTAAGGGGCAGCTTTTCTGGAAACACCATATATTTT
CDR3: CASSLRGSFSGNTIYF

size: .
V: TRBV5-4
J: TRBJ1-4
D: .
DNA: TGTGCCAGCAGCTTGAGGAGTAATGAAAAACTGTTTTTT
CDR3: CASSLRSNEKLFF

size: .
V: TRBV28
J: TRBJ1-2
D: .
DNA: TGTGCCAGCAGTCCCCCCCACAGTAACTATGGCTACACCTTC
CDR3: CASSPPHSNYGYTF

size: .
V: TRBV30
J: TRBJ1-3
D: .
DNA: TGTGCCTGGAGTCCACCCAACGGGAACACCATATATTTT
CDR3: CAWSPPNGNTIYF

size: once
V: TRBV6-2/TRBV6-3
J: TRBJ1-5
D: TRBD1
DNA: TGTGCCAGCAGTTCCCTAGACAGGGGGCTAGGTCAGCCCCAGCATTTT
CDR3: CASSSLDRGLGQPQHF

size: .
V: TRBV5-1
J: TRBJ1-2
D: TRBD1
DNA: TGCGCCAGCAGCTCGGGGACAGGAAGGGCCTATGGCTACACCTTC
CDR3: CASSSGTGRAYGYTF

size: .
V: TRBV24-1
J: TRBJ2-7
D: .
DNA: TGTGCCACCAGTGACCCTCTTTCCTACGAGCAGTACTTC
CDR3: CATSDPLSYEQYF

size: .
V: TRBV7-2
J: TRBJ1-6
D: TRBD1
DNA: TGTGCCAGCAGTTTAAGACAGGGGCAGAGCTCCTATAATTCACCCCTCCACTTT
CDR3: CASSLRQGQSSYNSPLHF

size: few
V: TRBV4-2
J: TRBJ2-1
D: .
DNA: TGTGCCAGCAGCCAAGATTGGGGCCTCACCCGGCCCGCCCCCTTTGAGCAGTTCTTC
CDR3: CASSQDWGLTRPAPFEQFF

size: .
V: TRBV6-4
J: TRBJ2-7
D: .
DNA: TGTGCCAGCAGTGACCAAATTTTCTACGAGCAGTACTTC
CDR3: CASSDQIFYEQYF

size: .
V: TRBV5-8
J: TRBJ1-1
D: .
DNA: TGTGCCAGCAGTACGGGTCCCATGAACACTGAAGCTTTCTTT
CDR3: CASSTGPMNTEAFF

size: .
V: TRBV5-8
J: TRBJ2-7
D: TRBD1
DNA: TGTGCCAGCAGCTTGAACAGGGGAAACGAGCAGTACTTC
CDR3: CASSLNRGNEQYF

size: .
V: TRBV4-3
J: TRBJ1-2
D: .
DNA: TGCGCCAGCAGCCAGCCCGGGGGGGACTATGGCTACACCTTC
CDR3: CASSQPGGDYGYTF

size: .
V: TRBV5-8
J: TRBJ1-1
D: .
DNA: TGTGCCAGCAGCCTTTCTCAAGGGGGCACTGAAGCTTTCTTT
CDR3: CASSLSQGGTEAFF

size: few
V: TRBV5-4
J: TRBJ2-2
D: .
DNA: TGTGCCAGCAGCTTGGCCTTGGGGGCGACGGGGGAGCTGTTTTTT
CDR3: CASSLALGATGELFF

size: few
V: TRBV29-1
J: TRBJ1-2
D: TRBD1
DNA: TGCAGCGGGGACAGCCGTATTGGCTACACCTTC
CDR3: CSGDSRIGYTF

size: .
V: TRBV5-6
J: TRBJ1-2
D: .
DNA: TGTGCCAGCAGCCCTAGGGGACAATCCATAGGGGGCTACACCTTC
CDR3: CASSPRGQSIGGYTF

size: .
V: TRBV12-5
J: TRBJ1-1
D: .
DNA: TGTGCTAGTGGTTTGGTAACCGGGGGGGGTGAAGCTTTCTTT
CDR3: CASGLVTGGGEAFF

size: .
V: TRBV15
J: TRBJ1-3
D: TRBD1
DNA: TGTGCCACCAGCAGTCGGACAGGGGCCTCTGGAAACACCATATATTTT
CDR3: CATSSRTGASGNTIYF

size: .
V: TRBV12-3/TRBV12-4
J: TRBJ1-4
D: .
DNA: TGTGCCAGCAGCGGACAGACAAATGAAAAACTGTTTTTT
CDR3: CASSGQTNEKLFF

size: few
V: TRBV19
J: TRBJ1-1
D: .
DNA: TGTGCCAGTAGTCAGGCATACACTGAAGCTTTCTTT
CDR3: CASSQAYTEAFF

size: .
V: TRBV7-3
J: TRBJ2-2
D: .
DNA: TGTGCCAGCAGCAACCGGGAGCCGAACACCGGGGAGCTGTTTTTT
CDR3: CASSNREPNTGELFF

size: .
V: TRBV15
J: TRBJ2-5
D: .
DNA: TGTGCCACCAGCTCCGTGGAGACCCAGTACTTC
CDR3: CATSSVETQYF

size: few
V: TRBV15
J: TRBJ1-4
D: TRBD1
DNA: TGTGCCACCAGCAGAGTTACAGGGGGGATTGGAAAACTGTTTTTT
CDR3: CATSRVTGGIGKLFF

size: few
V: TRBV5-6
J: TRBJ2-7
D: .
DNA: TGTGCCAGCAGCTTGGGCCCTGGAGCCTACTACGAGCAGTACTTC
CDR3: CASSLGPGAYYEQYF

size: .
V: TRBV3-1/TRBV3-2
J: TRBJ2-5
D: TRBD2
DNA: TGTGCCAGCAGCCAAGACGTGGGACTAGCGGGACACTTC
CDR3: CASSQDVGLAGHF

size: .
V: TRBV19
J: TRBJ2-7
D: TRBD1
DNA: TGTGCCAGTAGTATAGGGGACAGATTCTACGAGCAGTACTTC
CDR3: CASSIGDRFYEQYF

size: .
V: TRBV28
J: TRBJ2-1
D: TRBD2
DNA: TGTGCCAGCGGGGCTAGCGGGGGTCACCCGGAGTATGTCTTC
CDR3: CASGASGGHPEYVF

size: few
V: TRBV6-1
J: TRBJ1-2
D: TRBD1
DNA: TGTGCCAGCAGTGAAGATGGACAGGGGGCTGCTGGCTACACCTTC
CDR3: CASSEDGQGAAGYTF

size: .
V: TRBV7-8
J: TRBJ1-4
D: .
DNA: TGTGCCAGCAGCTCTCAGGGCCCTGCGTTGAATGAAAAACTGTTTTTT
CDR3: CASSSQGPALNEKLFF

size: once
V: TRBV4-1
J: TRBJ2-3
D: .
DNA: TGCGCCAGCAGCCAAGAACAGCGGAGAACAGATACGCAGTATTTT
CDR3: CASSQEQRRTDTQYF

size: .
V: TRBV19
J: TRBJ2-7
D: .
DNA: TGTGCCAGTAGTGAGGGAACCCCCTACGAGCAGTACTTC
CDR3: CASSEGTPYEQYF

size: .
V: TRBV7-3
J: TRBJ2-3
D: TRBD1
DNA: TGTGCCAGCAGCTTACAGGGGGCTGGGACAGATACGCAGTATTTT
CDR3: CASSLQGAGTDTQYF

size: .
V: TRBV6-6
J: TRBJ1-1
D: .
DNA: TGTGCCAGCAGTTACATCAGTGAAACTGAAGCTTTCTTT
CDR3: CASSYISETEAFF

size: .
V: TRBV11-2
J: TRBJ2-3
D: .
DNA: TGTGCCAGCAGCCTGTCGGACTGGCTCACAGATACGCAGTATTTT
CDR3: CASSLSDWLTDTQYF

size: once
V: TRBV5-4
J: TRBJ1-2
D: .
DNA: TGTGCCAGCAGCTTCTACAGGGATGGCTACACCTTC
CDR3: CASSFYRDGYTF

size: .
V: TRBV4-1
J: TRBJ1-6
D: .
DNA: TGCGCCAGCAGCCAAGGGGAGGCCGCCGGGCGGGCCCTCCACTTT
CDR3: CASSQGEAAGRALHF

size: .
V: TRBV5-5
J: TRBJ1-1
D: .
DNA: TGTGCCAGCAGCCTTTCTCCGGCGGGGAACACTGAAGCTTTCTTT
CDR3: CASSLSPAGNTEAFF

size: .
V: TRBV6-5
J: TRBJ2-3
D: TRBD2
DNA: TGTGCCAGCGTTCGGACTAGCGGGGATTATACGCAGTATTTT
CDR3: CASVRTSGDYTQYF

size: .
V: TRBV7-2
J: TRBJ2-3
D: TRBD2
DNA: TGTGCCAGCAGCTTAGTTACTAGCGGGGGGTCGGATACGCAGTATTTT
CDR3: CASSLVTSGGSDTQYF

size: .
V: TRBV6-6
J: TRBJ2-7
D: .
DNA: TGTGCCAGCAGTTACTACGGCGGAGGCTACGAGCAGTACTTC
CDR3: CASSYYGGGYEQYF

size: .
V: TRBV4-2
J: TRBJ1-1
D: .
DNA: TGTGCCAGCAGCCAAGATTCGGGGGGGTGGAACACTGAAGCTTTCTTT
CDR3: CASSQDSGGWNTEAFF